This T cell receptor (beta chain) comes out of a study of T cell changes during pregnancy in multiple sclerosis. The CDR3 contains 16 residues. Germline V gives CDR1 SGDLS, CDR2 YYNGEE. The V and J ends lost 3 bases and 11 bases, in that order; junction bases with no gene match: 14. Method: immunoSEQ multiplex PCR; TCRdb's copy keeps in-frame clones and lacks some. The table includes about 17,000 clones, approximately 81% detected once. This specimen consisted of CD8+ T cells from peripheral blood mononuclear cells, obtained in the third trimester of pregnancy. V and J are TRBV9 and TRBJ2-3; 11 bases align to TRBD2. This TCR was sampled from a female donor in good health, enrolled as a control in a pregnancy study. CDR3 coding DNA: TGTGCCAGCAGCGCCCAGCTAGCGGGGGGCCCTCGTGGGCAGTATTTT. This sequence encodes CASSAQLAGGPRGQYF.